The 18 T cell receptor beta chains below come from one sample, sequenced in a study of blood T cell repertoires in COVID-19 (dated by TCRdb to 2018 to 2020). The method behind the library was the immunoSEQ multiplex PCR assay. Imported from immuneACCESS, the table was reduced by TCRdb to in-frame sequences with V and J called. These copies leave out some clones; in studies compared against another copy, an unresolved V gene accounts for under half, and the cause of the remainder is not known. The sample contains roughly 150,000 clones, 85% to 90% of them found a single time. The ten largest clones take up over 12% of the sample. Sequenced input: peripheral blood. The origin of the receptors is a woman between 40 and 50 years old with acute or convalescent COVID-19.

The chain combines TRBV30 with TRBJ2-1, with D perhaps matching TRBD1 (5 bases). Trimming removed 2 bases at V and 1 base at J, with 15 bases between. Germline values: CDR1 GTSNPN, CDR2 SVGIG (reference sequence). The CDR3 length is 16 residues. The CDR3 loop is CAWSSRVVLSYNEQFF. The CDR3 coding sequence is TGTGCCTGGAGTTCCAGGGTAGTCCTTTCCTACAATGAGCAGTTCTTC.

This chain connects TRBV4-1 to TRBJ1-6; D gene ambiguous. The CDR3 has 19 residues. The germline CDR1 and CDR2 sequences are MGHRA and YSYEKL. V was cut by 0 bases and J by 6 bases, with 21 bases left in between. The CDR3 protein is CASSQDQTLLTLGNSPLHF. CDR3 bases: TGCGCCAGCAGCCAAGATCAAACCTTACTAACCCTTGGTAATTCACCCCTCCACTTT.

This clone was found once. The chain has TRBV3-1 (or the pseudogene TRBV3-2) and TRBJ2-7; D gene ambiguous. V was trimmed by 6 bases and J by 0 bases, leaving 12 bases between them. Germline CDR1 reads LGHDT; CDR2 reads YNNKEL (reference sequence). The CDR3 extends over 14 amino acids. Here the CDR3 reads CASSTTASSYEQYF. The CDR3 coding sequence is TGTGCCAGCAGTACCACGGCTAGCTCCTACGAGCAGTACTTC.

The chain has TRBV27 and TRBJ2-7; a weak D match, TRBD1 (7 bases). The CDR3 runs 13 residues. The germline V gene has CDR1 MNHEY and CDR2 SMNVEV (reference sequence). V was clipped by 8 bases and J by 1 base, with 12 bases between them. The DNA of the CDR3 is TGTGCCAGCCGGGACAGCGGGTCCTACGAGCAGTACTTC. This translates into CASRDSGSYEQYF.

The rearrangement uses TRBV5-4 and TRBJ2-2; maybe TRBD1 (6 bases). With 2 bases removed from V and 1 base from J, the gap between germline ends came to 12 bases. The CDR3 is 16 residues long. Germline V gene data show CDR1 as SGHNT and CDR2 as YYREEE (reference sequence). The CDR3: CASSFTPTGNTGELFF. The CDR3 nucleotides read TGTGCCAGCAGCTTTACCCCGACAGGGAACACCGGGGAGCTGTTTTTT.

V usage is TRBV11-3 and J usage is TRBJ2-4; D may be TRBD2 (5 bases). V was trimmed by 5 bases and J by 6 bases, leaving 17 bases between them. Germline V gene sequence: CDR1 SGHNT, CDR2 YENEEA. The CDR3 runs to 15 residues. The CDR3, as DNA: TGTGCCAGCAGCCCCGGGAAGGCTAGTTCAAACATTCAGTACTTC. This translates into CASSPGKASSNIQYF.

The genes are TRBV5-7 and TRBJ2-7, with 9 bases that match TRBD2. TRBV5-7 is noted as an ORF with a role that remains uncertain. The V segment lost 4 bases and the J segment 5 bases; nucleotides outside the gene matches: 7. The CDR3 covers 14 residues. For the CDR3, the DNA is TGTGCCAGCAGCCCAGGGACTAGCAATAACGAGCAGTACTTC. This encodes CASSPGTSNNEQYF.

The rearrangement joins TRBV7-9 to TRBJ2-1; TRBD2 aligns across 7 bases. Germline V gene data show CDR1 as SEHNR and CDR2 as FQNEAQ (reference sequence). This CDR3 has 17 amino acids. Trimming removed 5 bases from V and 5 bases from J; junction bases left unmatched: 15. CDR3 in DNA: TGTGCCAGCAGCCTCAGACTGAGGGAGCGGGGACACAATGAGCAGTTCTTC. Its protein product is CASSLRLRERGHNEQFF.

This chain connects TRBV19 to TRBJ1-5; D call uncertain. Germline-derived CDR1 and CDR2 are LNHDA and SQIVND (reference sequence). V lost 3 bases and J 0 bases, leaving 6 bases between the germline ends. This CDR3 is 14 amino acids long. The CDR3 sequence: CASSMGASNQPQHF. The CDR3, as DNA: TGTGCCAGTAGTATGGGAGCTAGCAATCAGCCCCAGCATTTT.

This chain connects TRBV24-1 to TRBJ2-3; 13 positions match TRBD2. CDR3 length equals 16 residues. Germline assignment: CDR1 KGHDR and CDR2 SFDVKD. With V trimmed by 5 bases and J by 3 bases, 4 bases remained unmatched. The CDR3 nucleotides read TGTGCCACCAGTGGTGGGACTAGCGGGACGACAGATACGCAGTATTTT. Its translation: CATSGGTSGTTDTQYF.

The chain recombines TRBV5-4 with TRBJ1-5; no definite D call. Germline V gives CDR1 SGHNT, CDR2 YYREEE (reference sequence). The CDR3 is 15 amino acids. With 4 bases removed from V and 0 bases from J, the gap between germline ends came to 11 bases. The CDR3 nucleotides are TGTGCCAGCAGCCACGAGGCTGTTAGCAATCAGCCCCAGCATTTT. Translating gives CASSHEAVSNQPQHF.

The rearrangement links TRBV13 to TRBJ2-7; 8 positions match TRBD1. V lost 5 bases and J lost 3; bases outside the gene matches: 6. In germline, CDR1 is PRHDT, CDR2 FYEKMQ (reference sequence). The CDR3 totals 14 residues. CDR3 DNA sequence: TGTGCCAGCAGCCTTCCGGGACAGGACTACGAGCAGTACTTC. Amino acid sequence: CASSLPGQDYEQYF.

This clone came up once. The J gene is TRBJ2-3, the V gene TRBV10-2, with D perhaps TRBD1 (6 bases). The CDR3 covers 12 residues. The germline V and J ends were trimmed by 7 bases and 5 bases, with 10 bases remaining between them. The germline gives CDR1 WSHSY, CDR2 SAAADI. DNA of the CDR3: TGCGCCAGCAAAACAGGGCTAGATACGCAGTATTTT. Translating gives CASKTGLDTQYF.

This chain connects TRBV11-2 to TRBJ1-1, with D tentatively TRBD1 (6 bases). The CDR3 contains 17 residues. V shed 2 bases and J shed 6 bases, with 22 bases lying between them. Germline lookup yields CDR1 SGHAT and CDR2 FQNNGV. CDR3 region: CASSLTGGQLDVAEAFF. The CDR3 DNA follows: TGTGCCAGCAGCTTAACGGGGGGACAACTAGACGTCGCTGAAGCTTTCTTT.

V gene TRBV5-6 combines with J gene TRBJ2-1, with 8 bases that match TRBD2. The CDR3 runs to 13 residues. Germline CDR1 SGHDT, CDR2 YYEEEE. Trimming at V came to 5 bases and at J to 7 bases, leaving 5 bases not matched to a gene. The CDR3 DNA follows: TGTGCCAGCAGTAAAGCGGGAGATAATGAGCAGTTCTTC. Amino acid sequence: CASSKAGDNEQFF.

This sequence joins TRBV19 and TRBJ2-3; 12 bases line up with TRBD2. Germline CDR1 and CDR2: LNHDA and SQIVND (reference sequence). CDR3 length: 15 amino acids. Unmatched junction bases numbered 3, after V lost 3 bases and J lost 5 bases. CDR3 sequence (DNA): TGTGCCAGTAGTATGACTAGCGGGGGAGGAGATACGCAGTATTTT. This codes for CASSMTSGGGDTQYF.

The sample holds a few counts of this clone. The chain is built from TRBV18 and TRBJ2-2; no reliable D call. V lost 5 bases and J 5 bases, leaving 12 bases between the germline ends. CDR1 and CDR2 from the germline V gene are KGHSH and LQKENI. This CDR3 is built from 14 residues. The CDR3 sequence is CASSGLDGTGELFF. DNA of the CDR3: TGTGCCAGCTCAGGTCTTGACGGGACCGGGGAGCTGTTTTTT.

This clone was recorded once. The chain uses TRBV27 and TRBJ2-7; the D gene is possibly TRBD1 (6 bases). This CDR3 is 15 amino acids long. Per germline, CDR1 MNHEY and CDR2 SMNVEV (reference sequence). The ends were cut back, 6 bases at V and 3 bases at J, with 18 bases in the middle. The CDR3 nucleotides are TGTGCCAGCAGGTCCGCAGGGGCCTACCTCTACGAGCAGTACTTC. It encodes CASRSAGAYLYEQYF.